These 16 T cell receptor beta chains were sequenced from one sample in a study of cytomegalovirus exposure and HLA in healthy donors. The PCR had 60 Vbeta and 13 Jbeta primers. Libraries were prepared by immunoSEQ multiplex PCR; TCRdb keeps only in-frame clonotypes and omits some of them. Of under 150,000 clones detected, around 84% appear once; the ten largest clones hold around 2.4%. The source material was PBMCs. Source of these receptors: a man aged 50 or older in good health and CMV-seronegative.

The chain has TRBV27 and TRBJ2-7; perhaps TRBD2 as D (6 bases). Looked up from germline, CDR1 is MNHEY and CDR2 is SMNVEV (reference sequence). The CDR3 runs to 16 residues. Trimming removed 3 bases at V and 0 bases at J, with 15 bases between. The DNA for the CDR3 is TGTGCCAGCAGTTTGGGTACGGGGGTAAACTCCTACGAGCAGTACTTC. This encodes CASSLGTGVNSYEQYF.

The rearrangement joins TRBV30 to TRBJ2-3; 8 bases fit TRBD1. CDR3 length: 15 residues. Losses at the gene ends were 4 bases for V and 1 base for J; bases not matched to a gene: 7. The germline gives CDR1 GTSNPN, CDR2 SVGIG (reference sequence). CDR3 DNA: TGTGCCTGGACTGTGACAGGGGCGGGCACAGATACGCAGTATTTT. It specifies CAWTVTGAGTDTQYF.

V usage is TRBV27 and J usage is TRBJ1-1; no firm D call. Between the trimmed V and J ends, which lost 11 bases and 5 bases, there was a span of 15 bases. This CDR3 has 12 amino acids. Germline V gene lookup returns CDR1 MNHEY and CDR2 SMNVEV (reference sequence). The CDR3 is CASGVEETEAFF. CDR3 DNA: TGTGCCTCCGGGGTAGAGGAAACTGAAGCTTTCTTT.

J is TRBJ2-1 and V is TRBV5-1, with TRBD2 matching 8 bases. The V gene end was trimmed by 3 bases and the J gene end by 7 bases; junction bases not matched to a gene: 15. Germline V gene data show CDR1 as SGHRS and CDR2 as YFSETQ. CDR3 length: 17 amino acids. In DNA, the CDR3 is TGCGCCAGCAGCTCGGGGGCGAGCGGGAGCCTCGGGAATGAGCAGTTCTTC. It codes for CASSSGASGSLGNEQFF. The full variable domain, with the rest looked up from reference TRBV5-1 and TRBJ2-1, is KAGVTQTPRYLIKTRGQQVTLSCSPISGHRSVSWYQQTPGQGLQFLFEYFSETQRNKGNFPGRFSGRQFSNSRSEMNVSTLELGDSALYLCASSSGASGSLGNEQFFGPGTRLTVL.

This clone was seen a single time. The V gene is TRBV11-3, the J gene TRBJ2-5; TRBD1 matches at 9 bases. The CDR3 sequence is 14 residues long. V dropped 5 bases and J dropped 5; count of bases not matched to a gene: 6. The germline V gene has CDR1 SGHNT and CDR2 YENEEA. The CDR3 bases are TGTGCCAGCAGCCGGGACAGGGCCGAGGAGACCCAGTACTTC. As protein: CASSRDRAEETQYF.

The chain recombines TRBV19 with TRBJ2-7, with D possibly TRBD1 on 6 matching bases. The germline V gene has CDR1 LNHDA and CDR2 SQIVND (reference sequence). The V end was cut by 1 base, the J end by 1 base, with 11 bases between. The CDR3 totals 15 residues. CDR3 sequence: CASSIADRFSYEQYF. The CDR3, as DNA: TGTGCCAGTAGTATAGCTGACAGGTTTTCCTACGAGCAGTACTTC.

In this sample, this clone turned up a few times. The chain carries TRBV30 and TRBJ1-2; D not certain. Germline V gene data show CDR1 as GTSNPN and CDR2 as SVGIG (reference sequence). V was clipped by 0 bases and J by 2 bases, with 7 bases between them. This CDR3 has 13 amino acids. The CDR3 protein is CAWSVGRNYGYTF. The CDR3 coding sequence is TGTGCCTGGAGTGTCGGCAGGAACTATGGCTACACCTTC.

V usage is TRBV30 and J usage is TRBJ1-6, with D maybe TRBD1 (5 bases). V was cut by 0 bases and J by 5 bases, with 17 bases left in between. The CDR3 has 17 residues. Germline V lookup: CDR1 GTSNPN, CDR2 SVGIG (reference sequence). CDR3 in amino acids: CAWSVRLGAADNSPLHF. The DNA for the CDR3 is TGTGCCTGGAGTGTACGGCTTGGGGCGGCAGATAATTCACCCCTCCACTTT.

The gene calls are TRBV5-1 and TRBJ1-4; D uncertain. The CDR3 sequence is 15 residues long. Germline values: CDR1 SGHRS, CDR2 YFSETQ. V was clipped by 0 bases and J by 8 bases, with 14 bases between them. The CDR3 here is CASSLGRQEGEKLFF. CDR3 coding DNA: TGCGCCAGCAGCTTGGGACGGCAGGAAGGCGAAAAACTGTTTTTT.

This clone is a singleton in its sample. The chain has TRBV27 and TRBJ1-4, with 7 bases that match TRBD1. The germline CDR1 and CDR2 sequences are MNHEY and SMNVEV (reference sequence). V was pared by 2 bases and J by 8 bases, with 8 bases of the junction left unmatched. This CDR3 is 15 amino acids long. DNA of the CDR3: TGTGCCAGCAGTTTAATTGGACAGGTGGGAGAAAAACTGTTTTTT. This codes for CASSLIGQVGEKLFF.

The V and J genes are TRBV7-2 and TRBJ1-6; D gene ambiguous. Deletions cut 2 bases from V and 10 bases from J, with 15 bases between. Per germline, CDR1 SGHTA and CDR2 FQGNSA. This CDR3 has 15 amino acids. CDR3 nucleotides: TGTGCCAGCAGCTTACTCCAAGGGAGCAGCTCACCCCTCCACTTT. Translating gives CASSLLQGSSSPLHF.

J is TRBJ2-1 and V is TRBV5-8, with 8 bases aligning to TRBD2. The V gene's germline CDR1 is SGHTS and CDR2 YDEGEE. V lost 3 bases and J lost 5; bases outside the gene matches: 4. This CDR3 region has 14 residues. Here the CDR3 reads CASSSRLANNEQFF. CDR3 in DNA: TGTGCCAGCAGCTCCCGACTAGCGAACAATGAGCAGTTCTTC.

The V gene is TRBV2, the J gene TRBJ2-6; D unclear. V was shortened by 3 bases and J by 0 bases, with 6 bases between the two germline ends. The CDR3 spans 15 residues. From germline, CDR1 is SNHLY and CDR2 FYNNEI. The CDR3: CASSDSRSGANVLTF. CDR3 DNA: TGTGCCAGCAGTGATTCCCGCTCTGGGGCCAACGTCCTGACTTTC. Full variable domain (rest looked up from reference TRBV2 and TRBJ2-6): EPEVTQTPSHQVTQMGQEVILRCVPISNHLYFYWYRQILGQKVEFLVSFYNNEISEKSEIFDDQFSVERPDGSNFTLKIRSTKLEDSAMYFCASSDSRSGANVLTFGAGSRLTVL.

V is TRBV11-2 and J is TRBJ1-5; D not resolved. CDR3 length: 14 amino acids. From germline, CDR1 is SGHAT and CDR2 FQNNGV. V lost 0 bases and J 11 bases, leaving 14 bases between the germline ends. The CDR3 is CASSLEGSPETQHF. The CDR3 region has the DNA TGTGCCAGCAGCTTAGAAGGTAGTCCGGAGACCCAGCATTTT. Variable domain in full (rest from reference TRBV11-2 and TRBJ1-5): EAGVAQSPRYKIIEKRQSVAFWCNPISGHATLYWYQQILGQGPKLLIQFQNNGVVDDSQLPKDRFSAERLKGVDSTLKIQPAKLEDSAVYLCASSLEGSPETQHFGDGTRLSIL.

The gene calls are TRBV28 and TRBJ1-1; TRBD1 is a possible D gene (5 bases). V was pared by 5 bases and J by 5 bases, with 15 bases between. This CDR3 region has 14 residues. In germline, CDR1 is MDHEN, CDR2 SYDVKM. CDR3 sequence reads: CASSLLGGGTEAFF. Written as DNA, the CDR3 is TGTGCCAGCAGTCTCCTCGGGGGAGGGACTGAAGCTTTCTTT.

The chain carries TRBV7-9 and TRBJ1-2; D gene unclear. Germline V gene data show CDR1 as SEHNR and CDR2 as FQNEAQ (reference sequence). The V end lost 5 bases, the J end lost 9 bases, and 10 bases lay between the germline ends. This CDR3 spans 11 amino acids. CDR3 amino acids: CASSVENSYTF. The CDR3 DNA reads TGTGCCAGCAGCGTAGAAAACAGCTACACCTTC.